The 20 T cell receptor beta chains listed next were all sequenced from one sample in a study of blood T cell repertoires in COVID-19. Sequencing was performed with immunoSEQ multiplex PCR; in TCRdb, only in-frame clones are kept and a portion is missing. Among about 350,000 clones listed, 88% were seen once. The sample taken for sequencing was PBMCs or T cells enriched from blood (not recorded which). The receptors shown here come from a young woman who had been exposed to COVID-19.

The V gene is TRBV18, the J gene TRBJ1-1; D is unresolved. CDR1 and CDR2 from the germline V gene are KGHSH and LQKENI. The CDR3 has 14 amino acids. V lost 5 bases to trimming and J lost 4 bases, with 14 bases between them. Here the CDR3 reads CASSEGSWTTEAFF. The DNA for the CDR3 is TGTGCCAGCTCAGAAGGGAGCTGGACCACTGAAGCTTTCTTT.

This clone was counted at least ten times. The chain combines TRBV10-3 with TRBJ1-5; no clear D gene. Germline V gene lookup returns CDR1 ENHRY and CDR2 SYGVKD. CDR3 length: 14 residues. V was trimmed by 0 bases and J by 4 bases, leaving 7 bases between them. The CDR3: CAISESMSNQPQHF. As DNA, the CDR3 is TGTGCCATCAGTGAGTCGATGAGTAATCAGCCCCAGCATTTT.

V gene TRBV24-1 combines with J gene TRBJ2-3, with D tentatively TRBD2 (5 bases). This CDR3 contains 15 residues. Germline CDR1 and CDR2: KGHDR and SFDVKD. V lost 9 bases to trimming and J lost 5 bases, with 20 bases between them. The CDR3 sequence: CATRPRVSKGDTQYF. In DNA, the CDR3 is TGTGCCACCCGACCGCGGGTCTCGAAGGGAGATACGCAGTATTTT.

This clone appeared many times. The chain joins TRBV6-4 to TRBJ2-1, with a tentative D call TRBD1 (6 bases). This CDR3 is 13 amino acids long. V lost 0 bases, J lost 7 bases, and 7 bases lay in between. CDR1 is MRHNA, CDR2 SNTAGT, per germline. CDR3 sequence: CASSDSDSNEQFF. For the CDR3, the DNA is TGTGCCAGCAGTGACTCGGACAGTAATGAGCAGTTCTTC.

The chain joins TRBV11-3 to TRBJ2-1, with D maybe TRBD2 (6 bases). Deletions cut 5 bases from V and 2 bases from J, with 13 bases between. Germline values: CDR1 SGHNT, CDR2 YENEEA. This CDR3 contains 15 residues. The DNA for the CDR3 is TGTGCCAGCAGCCCAAACGGGGGTACCTACAATGAGCAGTTCTTC. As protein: CASSPNGGTYNEQFF.

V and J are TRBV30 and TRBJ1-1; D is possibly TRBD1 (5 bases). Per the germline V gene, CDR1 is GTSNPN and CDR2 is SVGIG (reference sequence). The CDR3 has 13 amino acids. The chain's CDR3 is CASSAGGDTEAFF. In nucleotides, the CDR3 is TGTGCATCAAGCGCGGGGGGTGACACTGAAGCTTTCTTT.

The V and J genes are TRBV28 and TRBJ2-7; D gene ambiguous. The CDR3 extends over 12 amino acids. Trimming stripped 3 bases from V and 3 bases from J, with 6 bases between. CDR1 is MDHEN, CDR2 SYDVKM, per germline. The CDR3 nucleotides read TGTGCCAGCAGTTTCTCTAACTACGAGCAGTACTTC. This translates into CASSFSNYEQYF.

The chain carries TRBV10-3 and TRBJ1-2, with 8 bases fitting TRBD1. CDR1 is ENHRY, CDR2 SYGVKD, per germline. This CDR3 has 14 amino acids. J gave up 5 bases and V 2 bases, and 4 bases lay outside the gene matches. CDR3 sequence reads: CAISEGGQAYGYTF. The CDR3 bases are TGTGCCATCAGTGAGGGGGGACAGGCATATGGCTACACCTTC.

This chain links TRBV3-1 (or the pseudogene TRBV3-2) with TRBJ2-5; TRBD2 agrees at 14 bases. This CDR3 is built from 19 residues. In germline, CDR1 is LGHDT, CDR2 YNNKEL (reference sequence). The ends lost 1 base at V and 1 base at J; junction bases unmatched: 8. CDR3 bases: TGTGCCAGCAGCCAAGGGGTCGGACTAGCGGGAGGCCCCCAAGAGACCCAGTACTTC. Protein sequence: CASSQGVGLAGGPQETQYF.

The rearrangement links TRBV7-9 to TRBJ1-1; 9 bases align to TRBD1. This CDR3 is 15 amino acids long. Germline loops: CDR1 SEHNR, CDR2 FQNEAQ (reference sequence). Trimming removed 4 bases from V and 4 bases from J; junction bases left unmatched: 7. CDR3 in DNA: TGTGCCAGCAGCTCAACAGGGGGCTTGGGCACTGAAGCTTTCTTT. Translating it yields CASSSTGGLGTEAFF. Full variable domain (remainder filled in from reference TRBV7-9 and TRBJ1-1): DTGVSQNPRHKITKRGQNVTFRCDPISEHNRLYWYRQTLGQGPEFLTYFQNEAQLEKSRLLSDRFSAERPKGSFSTLEIQRTEQGDSAMYLCASSSTGGLGTEAFFGQGTRLTVV.

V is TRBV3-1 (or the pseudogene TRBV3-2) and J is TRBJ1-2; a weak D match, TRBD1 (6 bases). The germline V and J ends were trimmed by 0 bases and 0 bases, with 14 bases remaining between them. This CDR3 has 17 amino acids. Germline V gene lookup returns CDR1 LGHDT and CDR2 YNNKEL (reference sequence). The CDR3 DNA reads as TGTGCCAGCAGCCAAGATCTGGGGGAGGGGGCTAACTATGGCTACACCTTC. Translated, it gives CASSQDLGEGANYGYTF.

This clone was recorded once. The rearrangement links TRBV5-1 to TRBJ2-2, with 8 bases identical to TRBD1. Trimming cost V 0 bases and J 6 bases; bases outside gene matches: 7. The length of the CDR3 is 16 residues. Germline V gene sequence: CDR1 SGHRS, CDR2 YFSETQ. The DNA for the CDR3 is TGCGCCAGCAGCTTGGGGGGGACAGGTAGCGCCGGGGAGCTGTTTTTT. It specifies CASSLGGTGSAGELFF.

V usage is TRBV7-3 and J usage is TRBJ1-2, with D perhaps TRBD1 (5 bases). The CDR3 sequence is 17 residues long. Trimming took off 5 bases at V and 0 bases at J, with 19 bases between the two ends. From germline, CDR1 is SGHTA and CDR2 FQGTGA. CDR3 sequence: CASSPRGGDQANYGYTF. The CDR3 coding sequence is TGTGCCAGCAGCCCGCGAGGAGGGGATCAAGCTAACTATGGCTACACCTTC.

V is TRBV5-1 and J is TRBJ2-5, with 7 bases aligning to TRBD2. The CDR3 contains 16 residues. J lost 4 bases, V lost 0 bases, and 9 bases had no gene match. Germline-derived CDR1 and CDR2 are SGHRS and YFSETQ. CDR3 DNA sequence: TGCGCCAGCAGCTTGGAGGGCGGACTAGGAGGAGAGACCCAGTACTTC. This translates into CASSLEGGLGGETQYF.

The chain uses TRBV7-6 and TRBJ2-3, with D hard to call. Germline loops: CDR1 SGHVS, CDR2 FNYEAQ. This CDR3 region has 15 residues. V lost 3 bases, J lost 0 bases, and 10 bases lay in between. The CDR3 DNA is TGTGCCAGCAGCTTTTCAGATCCGAGCACAGATACGCAGTATTTT. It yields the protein CASSFSDPSTDTQYF.

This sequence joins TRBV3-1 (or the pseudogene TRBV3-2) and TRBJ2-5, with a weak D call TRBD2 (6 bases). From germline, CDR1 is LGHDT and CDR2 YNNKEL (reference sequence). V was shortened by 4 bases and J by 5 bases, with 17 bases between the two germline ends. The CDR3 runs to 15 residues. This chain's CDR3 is CASSRPGGGPETQYF. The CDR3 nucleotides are TGTGCCAGCAGCCGCCCGGGCGGAGGGCCGGAGACCCAGTACTTC.

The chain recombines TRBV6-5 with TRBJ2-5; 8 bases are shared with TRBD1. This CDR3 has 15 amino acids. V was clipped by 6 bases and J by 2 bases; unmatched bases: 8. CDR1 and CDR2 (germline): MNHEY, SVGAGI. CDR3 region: CASSFGQGPQETQYF. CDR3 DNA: TGTGCCAGCAGCTTCGGACAGGGTCCACAAGAGACCCAGTACTTC.

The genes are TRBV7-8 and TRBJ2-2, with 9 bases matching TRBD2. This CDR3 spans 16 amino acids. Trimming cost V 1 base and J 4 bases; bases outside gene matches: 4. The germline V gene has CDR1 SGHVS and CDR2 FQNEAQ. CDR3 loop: CASSLETSGPTGELFF. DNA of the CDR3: TGTGCCAGCAGCTTAGAGACTAGCGGACCCACCGGGGAGCTGTTTTTT.

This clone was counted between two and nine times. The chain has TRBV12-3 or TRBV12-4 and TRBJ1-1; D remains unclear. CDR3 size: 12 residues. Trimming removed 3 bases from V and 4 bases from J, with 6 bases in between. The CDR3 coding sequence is TGTGCCAGCAGTTTTGAGAGCACTGAAGCTTTCTTT. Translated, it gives CASSFESTEAFF.

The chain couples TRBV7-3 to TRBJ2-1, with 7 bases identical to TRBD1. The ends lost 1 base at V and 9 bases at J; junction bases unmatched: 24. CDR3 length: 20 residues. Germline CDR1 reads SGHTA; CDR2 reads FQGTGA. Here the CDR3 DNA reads TGTGCCAGCAGCTTAAGGCCCCTAGACAGGGCACCTTTACTACTTAGTGAGCAGTTCTTC. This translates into CASSLRPLDRAPLLLSEQFF.